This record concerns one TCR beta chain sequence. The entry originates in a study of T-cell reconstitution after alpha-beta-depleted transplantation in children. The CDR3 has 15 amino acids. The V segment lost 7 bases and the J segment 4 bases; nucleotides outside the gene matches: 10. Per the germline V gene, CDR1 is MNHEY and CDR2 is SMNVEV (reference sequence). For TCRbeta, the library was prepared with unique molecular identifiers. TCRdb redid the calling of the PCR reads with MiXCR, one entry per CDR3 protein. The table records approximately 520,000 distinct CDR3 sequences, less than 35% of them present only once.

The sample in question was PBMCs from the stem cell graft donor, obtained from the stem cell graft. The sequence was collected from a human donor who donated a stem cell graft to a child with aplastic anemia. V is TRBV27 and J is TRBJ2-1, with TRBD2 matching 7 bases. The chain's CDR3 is CASTRGGRGYNEQFF. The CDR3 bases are TGTGCCAGCACCCGGGGCGGGAGAGGGTACAATGAGCAGTTCTTC.